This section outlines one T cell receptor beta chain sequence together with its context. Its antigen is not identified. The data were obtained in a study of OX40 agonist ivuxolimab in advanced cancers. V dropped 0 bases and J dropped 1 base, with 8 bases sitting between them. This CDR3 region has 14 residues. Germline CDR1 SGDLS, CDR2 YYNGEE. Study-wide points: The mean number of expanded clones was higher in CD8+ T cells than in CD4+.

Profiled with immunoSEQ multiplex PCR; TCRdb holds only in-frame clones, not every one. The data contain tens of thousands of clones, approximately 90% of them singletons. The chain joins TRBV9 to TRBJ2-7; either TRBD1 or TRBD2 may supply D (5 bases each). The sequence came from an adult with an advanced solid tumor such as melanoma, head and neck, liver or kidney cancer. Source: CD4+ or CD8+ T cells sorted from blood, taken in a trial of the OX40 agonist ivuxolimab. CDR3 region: CASSVGDRSYEQYF. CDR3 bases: TGTGCCAGCAGCGTAGGGGACCGATCCTACGAGCAGTACTTC. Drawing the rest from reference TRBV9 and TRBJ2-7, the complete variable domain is DSGVTQTPKHLITATGQRVTLRCSPRSGDLSVYWYQQSLDQGLQFLIQYYNGEERAKGNILERFSAQQFPDLHSELNLSSLELGDSALYFCASSVGDRSYEQYFGPGTRLTVT.